Listed below are T cell receptor beta chains from one sample, sequenced in a study of cytomegalovirus exposure and HLA in healthy donors. Repertoires were generated with immunoSEQ multiplex PCR, while TCRdb's copy carries only in-frame clones and drops some. The sample shows about 120,000 clones, approximately 80% of them seen only once. Specimen: PBMCs. The receptors derive from a woman aged 18-30 years in good health and CMV-seronegative. The CDR3 runs from the conserved cysteine through the conserved F or W. D genes are given only for firm matches. Size tells how often a clone was seen (once, few, many) or the class of an expanded clone, and some rows leave it out.

v_gene	abundance	d_gene	len	j_gene	CDR3aa	CDR3nt
TRBV30	.	TRBD1	13	TRBJ1-6	CAWSGTENSPLHF	TGTGCCTGGAGCGGGACAGAGAATTCACCCCTCCACTTT
TRBV2	.	TRBD1	13	TRBJ1-4	CASSRDRDEKLFF	TGTGCCAGCAGTCGTGACAGGGACGAAAAACTGTTTTTT
TRBV7-2	.	.	12	TRBJ1-3	CASSLLGNTIYF	TGTGCCAGCAGCTTGCTAGGAAACACCATATATTTT
TRBV6-6	.	TRBD1	14	TRBJ2-7	CASSGTGGSVEQYF	TGTGCCAGCAGTGGCACAGGGGGCTCGGTCGAGCAGTACTTC
TRBV18	.	TRBD1	15	TRBJ1-4	CASSPPQGAGEKLFF	TGTGCCAGCTCACCACCGCAGGGGGCAGGAGAAAAACTGTTTTTT
TRBV19	once	TRBD2	15	TRBJ2-1	CASFSGSEGRGEQFF	TGTGCCAGTTTTAGCGGGAGCGAGGGGAGGGGTGAGCAGTTCTTC
TRBV19	once	.	14	TRBJ1-5	CASSMRPMNQPQHF	TGTGCCAGTAGTATGAGGCCGATGAATCAGCCCCAGCATTTT
TRBV5-1	.	.	13	TRBJ1-1	CASSLGGNTEAFF	TGCGCCAGCAGCTTAGGGGGTAACACTGAAGCTTTCTTT
TRBV20-1	.	.	11	TRBJ1-2	CSARDLAGYTF	TGCAGTGCTAGAGATCTGGCCGGCTACACCTTC
TRBV18	.	.	13	TRBJ2-7	CASSLLQGYEQYF	TGTGCCAGCTCTCTTCTCCAGGGCTACGAGCAGTACTTC
TRBV27	once	TRBD1	14	TRBJ1-1	CASSLTGGWTEAFF	TGTGCCAGCAGTTTAACAGGGGGATGGACTGAAGCTTTCTTT
TRBV18	.	TRBD1	14	TRBJ1-5	CASSGTGNNQPQHF	TGTGCCAGCTCTGGGACAGGGAACAATCAGCCCCAGCATTTT
TRBV4-1	.	.	16	TRBJ2-4	CASSPRVPLAKNIQYF	TGCGCCAGCAGCCCCCGGGTCCCGTTAGCCAAAAACATTCAGTACTTC
TRBV2	.	.	14	TRBJ1-5	CASSSDGGNQPQHF	TGTGCCAGCAGCTCAGACGGGGGAAATCAGCCCCAGCATTTT
TRBV5-4	.	.	14	TRBJ2-1	CASSEASSEDGQFF	TGTGCCAGCAGCGAGGCGTCCTCGGAAGACGGGCAGTTCTTC
TRBV15	.	.	15	TRBJ2-1	CATSPQILTYNEQFF	TGTGCCACCAGCCCTCAGATTCTCACCTACAATGAGCAGTTCTTC
TRBV4-2	.	TRBD2	16	TRBJ2-1	CASSPEGLAEYNEQFF	TGTGCCAGCAGCCCCGAGGGACTAGCGGAATACAATGAGCAGTTCTTC
TRBV7-2	.	TRBD1	17	TRBJ1-5	CASSLVGTGGFDQPQHF	TGTGCCAGCAGCTTAGTTGGGACAGGGGGCTTCGATCAGCCCCAGCATTTT
TRBV6-4	few	.	15	TRBJ2-3	CASSPSLQGTDTQYF	TGTGCCAGCAGTCCGTCCCTACAGGGAACAGATACGCAGTATTTT
TRBV2	.	.	12	TRBJ1-6	CASSDINSPLHF	TGTGCCAGCAGTGATATTAATTCACCCCTCCACTTT
TRBV19	.	TRBD1	15	TRBJ1-5	CASSRDRGSNQPQHF	TGTGCCAGTAGCCGGGACAGGGGAAGCAATCAGCCCCAGCATTTT
TRBV30	.	TRBD1	14	TRBJ1-1	CAWRAWDRDTEAFF	TGTGCCTGGAGGGCCTGGGACAGGGACACTGAAGCTTTCTTT
TRBV5-1	once	TRBD2	17	TRBJ2-1	CASTWTSGLRSYNEQFF	TGCGCCAGCACTTGGACTAGCGGATTAAGATCCTACAATGAGCAGTTCTTC
TRBV5-1	.	.	13	TRBJ2-7	CASSLQGIYEQYF	TGCGCCAGCAGCTTACAGGGTATCTACGAGCAGTACTTC
TRBV7-2	.	TRBD1	14	TRBJ1-2	CASSLSMTGVGYTF	TGTGCCAGCAGCTTAAGCATGACAGGGGTCGGCTACACCTTC
TRBV25-1	few	TRBD1	15	TRBJ1-4	CASLFTGTGGEKLFF	TGTGCCAGCCTCTTCACGGGGACAGGGGGTGAAAAACTGTTTTTT
TRBV19	.	TRBD1	14	TRBJ1-2	CASSIKDRDYGYTF	TGTGCCAGTAGTATCAAGGACAGGGACTATGGCTACACCTTC
TRBV27	.	TRBD1	15	TRBJ1-5	CASSSDRGANQPQHF	TGTGCCAGCAGTTCGGACAGGGGGGCGAATCAGCCCCAGCATTTT
TRBV9	.	.	16	TRBJ2-3	CASSVVEGDSTDTQYF	TGTGCCAGCAGCGTAGTGGAGGGCGATAGCACAGATACGCAGTATTTT
TRBV19	.	TRBD2	15	TRBJ2-7	CASSGRLAGVHEQYF	TGTGCCAGTAGTGGTAGACTAGCGGGAGTGCACGAGCAGTACTTC
TRBV19	.	.	14	TRBJ2-4	CASSYGLGGNIQYF	TGTGCCAGTAGTTACGGTTTGGGGGGAAACATTCAGTACTTC
TRBV2	.	.	13	TRBJ1-5	CASTVGGGQPQHF	TGTGCCAGCACGGTAGGGGGGGGGCAGCCCCAGCATTTT
TRBV18	.	TRBD1	14	TRBJ2-7	CASSPPGQPGEQYF	TGTGCCAGCTCACCACCGGGACAGCCCGGCGAGCAGTACTTC
TRBV29-1	once	TRBD1	13	TRBJ2-4	CSVKLPQGTIQYF	TGCAGCGTCAAACTACCACAGGGGACCATTCAGTACTTC
TRBV5-1	once	.	16	TRBJ1-1	CASSPGSGRSGTEAFF	TGCGCCAGCAGCCCTGGTTCAGGTAGGTCGGGGACTGAAGCTTTCTTT
TRBV11-2	.	TRBD2	14	TRBJ2-1	CASSWSGGYNEQFF	TGTGCCAGCAGCTGGAGCGGGGGCTACAATGAGCAGTTCTTC
TRBV29-1	.	TRBD2	13	TRBJ2-7	CSVGLAGGYEQYF	TGCAGCGTCGGACTAGCGGGAGGCTACGAGCAGTACTTC
TRBV7-6	.	TRBD2	16	TRBJ2-5	CASTAYPGLGGETQYF	TGTGCCAGCACCGCCTATCCGGGACTAGGGGGAGAGACCCAGTACTTC
TRBV19	.	.	12	TRBJ1-2	CASSMSSYGYTF	TGTGCCAGTAGTATGTCCAGCTATGGCTACACCTTC
TRBV9	.	.	13	TRBJ1-1	CASSVDRYTEAFF	TGTGCCAGCAGCGTAGACCGGTACACTGAAGCTTTCTTT
TRBV18	.	.	13	TRBJ2-7	CASSLGGVGEQYF	TGTGCCAGCTCACTCGGGGGAGTAGGGGAGCAGTACTTC
TRBV27	.	.	14	TRBJ2-2	CASSMTGNTGELFF	TGTGCCAGCAGCATGACAGGGAACACCGGGGAGCTGTTTTTT
TRBV2	.	TRBD1	14	TRBJ2-2	CASGTGVGTGELFF	TGTGCCAGCGGAACAGGGGTTGGAACCGGGGAGCTGTTTTTT
TRBV27	.	.	15	TRBJ2-6	CASSGRLSGANGLTF	TGTGCCAGCTCAGGCAGGCTCTCTGGGGCCAACGGCCTGACTTTC
TRBV19	.	.	15	TRBJ1-1	CASSSTQGVQTEAFF	TGTGCCAGTAGTAGTACACAGGGTGTACAGACTGAAGCTTTCTTT
TRBV5-1	.	TRBD1	16	TRBJ1-4	CASSLFTGGSAEKLFF	TGCGCCAGCAGCTTATTTACAGGGGGCTCAGCTGAAAAACTGTTTTTT
TRBV11-3	.	.	14	TRBJ1-1	CASSARARETEAFF	TGTGCCAGCAGCGCCCGGGCGAGGGAGACTGAAGCTTTCTTT
TRBV27	.	TRBD1	13	TRBJ1-1	CASSPRQGTEAFF	TGTGCCAGCAGTCCCCGACAGGGGACTGAAGCTTTCTTT
TRBV5-1	.	.	13	TRBJ2-7	CASSYPGAYEQYF	TGCGCCAGCAGCTATCCAGGGGCCTACGAGCAGTACTTC
TRBV18	.	TRBD1	15	TRBJ2-7	CASSPPGQGAHEQYF	TGTGCCAGCTCACCACCGGGACAGGGGGCACACGAGCAGTACTTC
TRBV7-3	.	TRBD1	15	TRBJ2-3	CASSLGQGGGRTQYF	TGTGCCAGCAGCTTAGGACAGGGTGGGGGCCGAACGCAGTATTTT
TRBV6-4	.	TRBD2	14	TRBJ2-1	CASADGGSYNEQFF	TGTGCCTCTGCCGATGGCGGGAGTTACAATGAGCAGTTCTTC
TRBV29-1	.	TRBD1	12	TRBJ1-2	CSVGTGALGYTF	TGCAGCGTGGGGACAGGGGCGTTGGGCTACACCTTC